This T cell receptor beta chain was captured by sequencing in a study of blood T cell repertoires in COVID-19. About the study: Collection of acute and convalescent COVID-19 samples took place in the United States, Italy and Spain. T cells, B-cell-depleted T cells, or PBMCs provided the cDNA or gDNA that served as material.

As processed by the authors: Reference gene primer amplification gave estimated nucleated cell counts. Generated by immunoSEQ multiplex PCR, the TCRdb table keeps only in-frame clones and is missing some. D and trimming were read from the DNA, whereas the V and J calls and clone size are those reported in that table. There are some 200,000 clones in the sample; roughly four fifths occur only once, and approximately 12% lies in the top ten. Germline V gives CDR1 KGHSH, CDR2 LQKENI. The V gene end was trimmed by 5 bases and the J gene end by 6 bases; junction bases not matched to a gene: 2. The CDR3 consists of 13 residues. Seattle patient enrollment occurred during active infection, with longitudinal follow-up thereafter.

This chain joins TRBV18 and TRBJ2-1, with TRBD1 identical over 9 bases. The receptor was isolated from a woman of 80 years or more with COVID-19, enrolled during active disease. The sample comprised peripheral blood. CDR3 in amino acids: CASSSTGGNEQFF. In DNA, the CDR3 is TGTGCCAGCTCATCGACAGGGGGCAATGAGCAGTTCTTC. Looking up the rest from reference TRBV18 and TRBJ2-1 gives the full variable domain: NAGVMQNPRHLVRRRGQEARLRCSPMKGHSHVYWYRQLPEEGLKFMVYLQKENIIDESGMPKERFSAEFPKEGPSILRIQQVVRGDSAAYFCASSSTGGNEQFFGPGTRLTVL.